This is a list of T cell receptor beta chains from one sample in a study of identifying expanded T cells in peripheral blood. Using immunoSEQ multiplex PCR, the repertoire was profiled, and TCRdb retains in-frame clones only, with some absent. The sample consists of 100,000 or so clones, approximately 88% of them appearing once. Sample: blood. The source of these receptors is a person aged 18-69 years in good health. Each CDR3 is given without its conserved first and last residue. Fields, in order: V gene, J gene, CDR3 length, CDR3 protein.

v_gene: TRBV7-9
j_gene: TRBJ2-5
len: 12
CDR3aa: ASSLRQELETQY

v_gene: TRBV28
j_gene: TRBJ2-2
len: 13
CDR3aa: ASSSGTRNTGELF

v_gene: TRBV5-1
j_gene: TRBJ2-7
len: 12
CDR3aa: ASSSWVAGNEQY

v_gene: TRBV6-4
j_gene: TRBJ2-3
len: 12
CDR3aa: ASSEPTRGDTQY

v_gene: TRBV29-1
j_gene: TRBJ2-4
len: 13
CDR3aa: SVEGERGGGNIQY

v_gene: TRBV5-4
j_gene: TRBJ2-3
len: 11
CDR3aa: ASSLEGTDTQY

v_gene: TRBV5-1
j_gene: TRBJ2-5
len: 13
CDR3aa: ASSRGQGGGETQY

v_gene: TRBV28
j_gene: TRBJ2-7
len: 11
CDR3aa: ASSLAPAYEQY

v_gene: TRBV29-1
j_gene: TRBJ2-3
len: 11
CDR3aa: SVKGRLTDTQY

v_gene: TRBV11-2
j_gene: TRBJ1-3
len: 11
CDR3aa: ASRQGPGNTIY

v_gene: TRBV7-9
j_gene: TRBJ2-5
len: 10
CDR3aa: ASSLVGETQY

v_gene: TRBV21-1
j_gene: TRBJ1-5
len: 15
CDR3aa: ASSKRRQDESNQPQH

v_gene: TRBV6-6
j_gene: TRBJ2-3
len: 12
CDR3aa: ASSLLLGTDTQY

v_gene: TRBV5-4
j_gene: TRBJ2-7
len: 12
CDR3aa: ASSPSAGEDEQY

v_gene: TRBV5-1
j_gene: TRBJ1-2
len: 14
CDR3aa: ASSLRQGASNYGYT

v_gene: TRBV5-1
j_gene: TRBJ2-5
len: 12
CDR3aa: ASSLGQGRETQY

v_gene: TRBV6-6
j_gene: TRBJ1-2
len: 11
CDR3aa: ASSLVRVGGYT

v_gene: TRBV7-9
j_gene: TRBJ2-3
len: 11
CDR3aa: ASSSRQLDTQY

v_gene: TRBV7-2
j_gene: TRBJ2-1
len: 15
CDR3aa: ASTYKIGRMVLGEQF

v_gene: TRBV29-1
j_gene: TRBJ1-1
len: 10
CDR3aa: SAGTPNTEAF

v_gene: TRBV7-9
j_gene: TRBJ1-2
len: 12
CDR3aa: ASSLGSGNYGYT

v_gene: TRBV18
j_gene: TRBJ2-1
len: 13
CDR3aa: ASSPRVSTNGEQF

v_gene: TRBV7-6
j_gene: TRBJ2-5
len: 10
CDR3aa: ASSNFQETQY

v_gene: TRBV6-1
j_gene: TRBJ2-3
len: 13
CDR3aa: ASSDATRGTDTQY

v_gene: TRBV7-9
j_gene: TRBJ2-3
len: 10
CDR3aa: ASRKWPDTQY

v_gene: TRBV9
j_gene: TRBJ2-2
len: 14
CDR3aa: ASSVVRGRGTGELF

v_gene: TRBV7-9
j_gene: TRBJ2-3
len: 9
CDR3aa: ASSHPGEQY

v_gene: TRBV5-4
j_gene: TRBJ2-5
len: 14
CDR3aa: ASSRSGTSLQETQY

v_gene: TRBV4-3
j_gene: TRBJ1-4
len: 15
CDR3aa: ASSQDDRSSTNEKLF

v_gene: TRBV28
j_gene: TRBJ1-4
len: 11
CDR3aa: AGMDRANEKLF

v_gene: TRBV2
j_gene: TRBJ2-1
len: 8
CDR3aa: ASTVSEQF